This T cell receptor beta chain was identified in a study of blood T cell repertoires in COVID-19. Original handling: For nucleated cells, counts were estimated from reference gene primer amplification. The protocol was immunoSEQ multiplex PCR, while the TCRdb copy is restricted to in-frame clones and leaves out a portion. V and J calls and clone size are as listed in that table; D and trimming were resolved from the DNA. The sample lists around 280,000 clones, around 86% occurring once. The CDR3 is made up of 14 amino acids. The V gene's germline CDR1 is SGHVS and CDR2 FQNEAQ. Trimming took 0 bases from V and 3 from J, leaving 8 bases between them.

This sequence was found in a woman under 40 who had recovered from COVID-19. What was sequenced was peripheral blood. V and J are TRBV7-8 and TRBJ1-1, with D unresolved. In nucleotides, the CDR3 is TGTGCCAGCAGCTTAGCGTCCGGGGACACTGAAGCTTTCTTT. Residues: CASSLASGDTEAFF.